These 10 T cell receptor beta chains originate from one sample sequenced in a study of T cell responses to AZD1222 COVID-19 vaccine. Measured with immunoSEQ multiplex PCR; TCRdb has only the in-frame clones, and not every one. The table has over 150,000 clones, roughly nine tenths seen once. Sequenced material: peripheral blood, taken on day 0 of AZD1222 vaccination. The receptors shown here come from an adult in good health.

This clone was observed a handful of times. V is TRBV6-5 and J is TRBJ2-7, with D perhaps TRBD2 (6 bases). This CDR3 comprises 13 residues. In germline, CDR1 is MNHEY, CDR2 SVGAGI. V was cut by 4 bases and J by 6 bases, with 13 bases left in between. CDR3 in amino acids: CASSFDGLSEQYF. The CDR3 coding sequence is TGTGCCAGCAGTTTCGACGGACTATCCGAGCAGTACTTC.

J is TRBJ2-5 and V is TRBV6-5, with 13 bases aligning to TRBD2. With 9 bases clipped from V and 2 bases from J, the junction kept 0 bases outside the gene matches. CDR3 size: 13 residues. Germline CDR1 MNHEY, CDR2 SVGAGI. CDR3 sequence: CARTSGRQETQYF. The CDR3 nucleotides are TGTGCCAGGACTAGCGGGAGGCAAGAGACCCAGTACTTC.

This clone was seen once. CDR3 DNA sequence: TGTGCCAGTAGTATGCGTGAGAGCTACGAGCAGTTCTTC. The encoded protein is CASSMRESYEQFF. The chain uses TRBV19 and TRBJ2-1; D remains ambiguous. Trimming stripped 3 bases from V and 10 bases from J, with 13 bases between. Per the germline V gene, CDR1 is LNHDA and CDR2 is SQIVND (reference sequence). The CDR3 covers 13 residues. Full variable domain (missing parts from reference TRBV19 and TRBJ2-1): DGGITQSPKYLFRKEGQNVTLSCEQNLNHDAMYWYRQDPGQGLRLIYYSQIVNDFQKGDIAEGYSVSREKKESFPLTVTSAQKNPTAFYLCASSMRESYEQFFGPGTRLTVL.

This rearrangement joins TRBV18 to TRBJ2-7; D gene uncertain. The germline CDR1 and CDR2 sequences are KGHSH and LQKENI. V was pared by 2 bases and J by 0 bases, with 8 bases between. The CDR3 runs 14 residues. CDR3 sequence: CASSPMADSYEQYF. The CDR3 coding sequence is TGTGCCAGCTCACCAATGGCAGACTCCTACGAGCAGTACTTC.

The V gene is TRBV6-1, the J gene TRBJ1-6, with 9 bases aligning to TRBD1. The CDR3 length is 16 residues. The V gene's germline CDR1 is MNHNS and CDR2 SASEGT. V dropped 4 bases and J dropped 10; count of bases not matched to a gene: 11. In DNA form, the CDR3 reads TGTGCCAGCAGTGTCAACCCTGACAGGGGGAGGTCACCCCTCCACTTT. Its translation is CASSVNPDRGRSPLHF.

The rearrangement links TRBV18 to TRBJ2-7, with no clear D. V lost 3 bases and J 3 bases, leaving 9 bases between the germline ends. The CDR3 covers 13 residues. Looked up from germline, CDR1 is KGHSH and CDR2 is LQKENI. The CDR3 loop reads CASSPTLRYEQYF. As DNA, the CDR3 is TGTGCCAGCTCACCGACGTTACGCTACGAGCAGTACTTC.

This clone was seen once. The CDR3 nucleotides read TGTGCCAGCAGTTTTACGTCCGTCGGGGATGGCTACACCTTC. As protein: CASSFTSVGDGYTF. V and J are TRBV27 and TRBJ1-2, with no clear D. The length of the CDR3 is 14 residues. The V gene's germline CDR1 is MNHEY and CDR2 SMNVEV (reference sequence). V was pared by 3 bases and J by 6 bases, with 14 bases between.

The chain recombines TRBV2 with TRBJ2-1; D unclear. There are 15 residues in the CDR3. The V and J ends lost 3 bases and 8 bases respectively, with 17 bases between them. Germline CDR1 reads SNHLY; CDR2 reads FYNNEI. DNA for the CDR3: TGTGCCAGCAGTGAGGGCAGCCGGAATGGCGATGAGCAGTTCTTC. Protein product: CASSEGSRNGDEQFF.

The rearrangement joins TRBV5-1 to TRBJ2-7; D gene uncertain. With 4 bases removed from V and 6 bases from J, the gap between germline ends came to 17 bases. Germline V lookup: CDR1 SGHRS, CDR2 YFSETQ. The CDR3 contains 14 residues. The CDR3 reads CASSPLASQSEQYF. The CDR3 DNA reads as TGCGCCAGCAGCCCGTTGGCTAGTCAATCCGAGCAGTACTTC.

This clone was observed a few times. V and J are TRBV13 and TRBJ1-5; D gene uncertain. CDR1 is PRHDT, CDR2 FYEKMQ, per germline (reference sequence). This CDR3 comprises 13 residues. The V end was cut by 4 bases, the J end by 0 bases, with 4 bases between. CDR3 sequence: CASSWGSNQPQHF. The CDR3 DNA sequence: TGTGCCAGCAGCTGGGGTAGCAATCAGCCCCAGCATTTT.